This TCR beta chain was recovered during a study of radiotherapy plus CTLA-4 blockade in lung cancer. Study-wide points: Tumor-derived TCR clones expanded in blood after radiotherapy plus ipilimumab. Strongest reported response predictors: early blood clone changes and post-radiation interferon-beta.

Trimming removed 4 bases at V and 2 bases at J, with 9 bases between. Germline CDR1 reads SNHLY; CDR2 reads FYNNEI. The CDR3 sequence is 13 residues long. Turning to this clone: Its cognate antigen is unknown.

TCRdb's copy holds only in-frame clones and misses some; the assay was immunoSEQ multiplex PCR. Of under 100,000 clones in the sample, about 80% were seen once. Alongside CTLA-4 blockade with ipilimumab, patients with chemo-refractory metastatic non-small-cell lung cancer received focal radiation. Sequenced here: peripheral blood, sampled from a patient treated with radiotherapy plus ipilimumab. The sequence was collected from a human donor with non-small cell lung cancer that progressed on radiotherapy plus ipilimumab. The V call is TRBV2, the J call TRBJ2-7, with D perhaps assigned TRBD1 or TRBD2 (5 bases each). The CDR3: CASSVRGAYEQYF. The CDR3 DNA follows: TGTGCCAGCAGTGTCAGAGGGGCCTACGAGCAGTACTTC.